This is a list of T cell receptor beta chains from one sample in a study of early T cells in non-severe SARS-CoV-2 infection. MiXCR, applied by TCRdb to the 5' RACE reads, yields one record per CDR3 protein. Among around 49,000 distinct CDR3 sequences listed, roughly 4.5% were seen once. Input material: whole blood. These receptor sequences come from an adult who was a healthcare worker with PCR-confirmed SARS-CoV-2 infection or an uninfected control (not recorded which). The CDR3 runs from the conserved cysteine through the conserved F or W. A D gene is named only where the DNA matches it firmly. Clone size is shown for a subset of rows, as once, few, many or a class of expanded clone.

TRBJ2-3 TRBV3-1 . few CASSPYGDSTDTQYF TGTGCCAGCAGCCCCTACGGGGATTCGACAGATACGCAGTATTTT
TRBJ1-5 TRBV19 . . CASLPALTYSNQPQHF TGTGCCAGTCTTCCCGCCTTGACTTATAGCAATCAGCCCCAGCATTTT
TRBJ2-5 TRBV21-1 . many CASSTRRTGQETQYF TGTGCCAGCAGCACCCGCCGGACAGGGCAAGAGACCCAGTACTTC
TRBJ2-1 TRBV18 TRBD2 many CASSLAGGVAGNEQFF TGTGCCAGCTCCCTAGCGGGAGGCGTGGCCGGCAATGAGCAGTTCTTC
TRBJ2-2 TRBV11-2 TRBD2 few CASSSYSGTTGELFF TGTGCCAGCAGCTCCTATAGCGGGACCACCGGGGAGCTGTTTTTT
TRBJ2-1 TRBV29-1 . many CSVEGGSYNEQFF TGCAGCGTTGAAGGCGGCTCCTACAATGAGCAGTTCTTC
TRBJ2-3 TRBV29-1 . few CSAAGALSTDTQYF TGCAGCGCCGCCGGGGCGTTAAGCACAGATACGCAGTATTTT
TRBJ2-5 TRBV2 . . CASRKGYETQYF TGTGCCAGCAGGAAGGGGTATGAGACCCAGTACTTC
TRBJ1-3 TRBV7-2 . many CASSPPFSEDFSGNTIYF TGTGCCAGCAGCCCACCTTTTTCAGAGGACTTCTCTGGAAACACCATATATTTT
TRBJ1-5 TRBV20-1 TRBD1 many CSASRQGGNQPQHF TGCAGTGCTTCCAGACAGGGAGGGAATCAGCCCCAGCATTTT
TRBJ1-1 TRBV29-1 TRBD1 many CSARTGGTEAFF TGCAGCGCTCGGACAGGGGGGACTGAAGCTTTCTTT
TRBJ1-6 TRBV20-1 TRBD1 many CSANRQGNSPLHF TGCAGTGCTAACAGACAGGGGAATTCACCCCTCCACTTT
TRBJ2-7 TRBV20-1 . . CSARDASGLSYEQYF TGCAGTGCTAGAGACGCGAGCGGCCTCTCCTACGAGCAGTACTTC
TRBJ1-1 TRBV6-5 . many CASSYDSLNTEAFF TGTGCCAGCAGTTACGACAGTCTAAACACTGAAGCTTTCTTT
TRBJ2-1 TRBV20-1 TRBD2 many CSAILAGGTSEQFF TGCAGTGCGATACTAGCGGGAGGTACGAGTGAGCAGTTCTTC
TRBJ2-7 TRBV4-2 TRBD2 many CASSQVGTSGYYEQYF TGTGCCAGCAGCCAAGTCGGGACTAGCGGGTACTACGAGCAGTACTTC
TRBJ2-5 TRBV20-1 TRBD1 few CSARDEKQGFFGTQYF TGCAGTGCTAGAGATGAGAAACAGGGGTTTTTCGGGACCCAGTACTTC
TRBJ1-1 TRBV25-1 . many CASSDGTEAFF TGTGCCAGCAGTGACGGCACTGAAGCTTTCTTT
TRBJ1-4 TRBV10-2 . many CASSVRGKEKLFF TGCGCCAGCAGTGTGCGGGGTAAAGAAAAACTGTTTTTT
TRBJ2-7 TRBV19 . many CASSIEVGPPTYEQYF TGTGCCAGTAGTATAGAAGTCGGGCCTCCGACCTACGAGCAGTACTTC
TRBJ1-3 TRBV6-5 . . CASSYSDKGGNTIYF TGTGCCAGCAGTTACTCGGACAAGGGTGGAAACACCATATATTTT
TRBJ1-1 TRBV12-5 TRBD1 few CASGLDRGKTEAFF TGTGCTAGTGGTTTGGACAGGGGGAAGACTGAAGCTTTCTTT
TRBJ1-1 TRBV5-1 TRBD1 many CASSLDGQGIAGAFF TGCGCCAGCAGCTTGGATGGACAGGGGATTGCGGGAGCTTTCTTT
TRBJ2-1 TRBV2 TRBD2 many CASSDPRLAGGENEQFF TGTGCCAGCAGTGATCCAAGACTAGCGGGGGGCGAGAATGAGCAGTTCTTC
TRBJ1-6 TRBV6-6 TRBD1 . CASSPRQGGSPLHF TGTGCCAGCAGTCCAAGACAGGGCGGATCACCCCTCCACTTT
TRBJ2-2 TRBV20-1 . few CSARDYNTGELFF TGCAGTGCTAGGGACTACAACACCGGGGAGCTGTTTTTT
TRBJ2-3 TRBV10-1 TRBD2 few CASSDGNSGSIRDTQYF TGCGCCAGCAGTGATGGGAATAGCGGGAGTATAAGAGATACGCAGTATTTT
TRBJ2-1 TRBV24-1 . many CATSDWGSSYNEQFF TGTGCCACCAGTGATTGGGGAAGCTCCTACAATGAGCAGTTCTTC
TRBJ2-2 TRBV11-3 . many CASSPNGGNTGELFF TGTGCCAGCAGCCCGAACGGGGGGAACACCGGGGAGCTGTTTTTT
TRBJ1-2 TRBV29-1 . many CSVDREGYTF TGCAGCGTTGATAGGGAGGGCTACACCTTC
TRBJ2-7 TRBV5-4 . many CASSPGSAHEQYF TGTGCCAGCAGCCCGGGGTCAGCCCACGAGCAGTACTTC
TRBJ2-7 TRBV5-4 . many CASSLEVGPLYEQYF TGTGCCAGCAGCTTGGAGGTCGGACCACTCTACGAGCAGTACTTC
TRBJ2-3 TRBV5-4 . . CASSWDGDTQYF TGTGCCAGCAGCTGGGACGGAGATACGCAGTATTTT
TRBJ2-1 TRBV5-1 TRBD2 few CASSRGAGAGNNEQFF TGCGCCAGCAGCCGCGGAGCGGGGGCGGGAAACAATGAGCAGTTCTTC
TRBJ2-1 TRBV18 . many CASSPSEEQFF TGTGCCAGCTCACCTTCCGAAGAGCAGTTCTTC
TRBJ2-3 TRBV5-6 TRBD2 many CASSRRSLAGGDTQYF TGTGCCAGCAGCCGACGGTCTCTAGCGGGAGGAGATACGCAGTATTTT
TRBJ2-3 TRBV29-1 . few CSAPARNTDTQYF TGCAGCGCACCCGCGAGGAACACAGATACGCAGTATTTT
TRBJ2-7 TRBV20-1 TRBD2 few CSARGLAVVYEQYF TGCAGTGCTAGGGGACTAGCGGTTGTTTACGAGCAGTACTTC
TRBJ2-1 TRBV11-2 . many CASSLVPDPKYNEQFF TGTGCCAGCAGCTTAGTCCCGGATCCCAAATACAATGAGCAGTTCTTC
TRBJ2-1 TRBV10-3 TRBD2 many CASSREREKGEQFF TGTGCTTCCAGTAGGGAGCGGGAGAAAGGTGAGCAGTTCTTC
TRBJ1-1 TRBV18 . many CASSPRNQGTEAFF TGTGCCAGCTCACCTCGTAATCAGGGAACTGAAGCTTTCTTT
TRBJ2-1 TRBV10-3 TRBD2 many CAISESLAGPQGNEQFF TGTGCCATCAGTGAGTCGCTAGCGGGGCCCCAGGGCAATGAGCAGTTCTTC
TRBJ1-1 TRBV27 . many CASRSTVGTREAFF TGTGCCAGCCGATCAACGGTCGGGACAAGAGAAGCTTTCTTT
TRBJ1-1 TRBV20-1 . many CSAQRGARNTEAFF TGCAGTGCCCAAAGGGGGGCGAGGAACACTGAAGCTTTCTTT
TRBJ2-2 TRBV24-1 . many CATRGRINTGELFF TGTGCCACCAGAGGCAGGATTAACACCGGGGAGCTGTTTTTT
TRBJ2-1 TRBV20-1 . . CSAREGNGEQFF TGCAGTGCTAGAGAAGGGAACGGTGAGCAGTTCTTC
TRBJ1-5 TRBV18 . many CASSYREDQPQHF TGTGCCAGCTCATACAGGGAGGATCAGCCCCAGCATTTT
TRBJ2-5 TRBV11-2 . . CASSLELAGYQETQYF TGTGCCAGCAGCTTAGAGTTGGCGGGATACCAAGAGACCCAGTACTTC
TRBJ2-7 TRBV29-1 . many CSAQDGSYEQYF TGCAGCGCTCAGGATGGCTCCTACGAGCAGTACTTC
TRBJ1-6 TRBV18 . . CASSPLGSSYNSPLHF TGTGCCAGCTCACCACTGGGAAGCTCCTATAATTCACCCCTCCACTTT
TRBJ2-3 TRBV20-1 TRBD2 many CSARPGERGDTDTQYF TGCAGTGCCCGGCCGGGTGAGCGGGGCGACACAGATACGCAGTATTTT
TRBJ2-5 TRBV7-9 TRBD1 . CASSFPDRAGAFF TGTGCCAGCAGCTTTCCAGACAGGGCCGGAGCGTTCTTC
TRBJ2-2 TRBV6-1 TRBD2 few CASSVLAGLNTGELFF TGTGCCAGCAGTGTTTTAGCGGGATTAAACACCGGGGAGCTGTTTTTT
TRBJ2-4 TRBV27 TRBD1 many CASRLTGYGIQYF TGTGCCAGCAGGCTGACAGGGTACGGCATTCAGTACTTC
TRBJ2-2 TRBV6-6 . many CASSYGQGGGELFF TGTGCCAGCAGTTACGGCCAGGGCGGCGGGGAGCTGTTTTTT
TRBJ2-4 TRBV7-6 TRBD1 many CASSDGQGDNIQYF TGTGCCAGCAGCGATGGACAGGGGGATAACATTCAGTACTTC
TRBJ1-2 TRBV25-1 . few CASSDYAPYGYTF TGTGCCAGCAGTGATTATGCGCCCTATGGCTACACCTTC
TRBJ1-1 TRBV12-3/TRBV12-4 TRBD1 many CASSFKGAPQAFF TGTGCCAGCAGTTTTAAGGGGGCACCGCAAGCTTTCTTT
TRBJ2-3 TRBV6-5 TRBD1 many CASSTGAPTDTQYF TGTGCCAGCAGCACAGGGGCGCCCACAGATACGCAGTATTTT
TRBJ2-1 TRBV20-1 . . CSARRAGYNEQFF TGCAGTGCTAGACGGGCCGGCTACAATGAGCAGTTCTTC